This record looks at one TCR beta chain sequence and its context. The primer mix had 60 Vbeta and 13 Jbeta primers. Using immunoSEQ multiplex PCR, the repertoire was profiled, and TCRdb retains in-frame clones only, with some absent. The table includes 65,000 to 95,000 clones, around 78% detected once. These data are taken from a study of cytomegalovirus exposure and HLA in healthy donors. Input material: PBMCs. This receptor was identified in a male donor in good health and CMV-seropositive.

CDR3 in DNA: TGTGCCAGCAGCGTAAGACTAGCCGCCTACGAGCAGTACTTC. Encoded protein: CASSVRLAAYEQYF. The V and J genes are TRBV7-2 and TRBJ2-7; 7 bases align to TRBD2. This CDR3 spans 14 amino acids. With 5 bases clipped from V and 2 bases from J, the junction kept 6 bases outside the gene matches. Germline V gene data show CDR1 as SGHTA and CDR2 as FQGNSA. Combining the CDR3 with reference TRBV7-2 and TRBJ2-7 gives the whole variable domain GAGVSQSPSNKVTEKGKDVELRCDPISGHTALYWYRQSLGQGLEFLIYFQGNSAPDKSGLPSDRFSAERTGGSVSTLTIQRTQQEDSAVYLCASSVRLAAYEQYFGPGTRLTVT.